This TCR beta chain was captured in a study of blood T cell repertoires in COVID-19. Overall study context: Samples representing acute and convalescent COVID-19 were sourced from the United States, Italy and Spain.

CDR3 length: 15 amino acids. CDR1 is MDHEN, CDR2 SYDVKM, per germline. V was shortened by 8 bases and J by 3 bases, with 20 bases between the two germline ends. Produced via immunoSEQ multiplex PCR; TCRdb's table is partial and in-frame only. The top ten clones hold 19% of a sample with about 120,000 clones, around 89% of them seen once. The sequence was obtained from a human donor with acute or convalescent COVID-19. The donor label of this sample is uncertain. Source material: peripheral blood. V usage is TRBV28 and J usage is TRBJ2-7; a weak D match, TRBD2 (5 bases). The CDR3 DNA follows: TGTGCCAGCTATGCCTTCCGGGCAGAGGGCTACGAGCAGTACTTC. This translates into CASYAFRAEGYEQYF.